The 8 T cell receptor beta chains below were found in one sample sequenced in a study of control samples from healthy donors and cancer patients. The method was immunoSEQ multiplex PCR; TCRdb's version includes in-frame clones alone and lacks a portion of them. The table records 70,000 or so clones, roughly 91% of them present only once. Sequences were obtained from PBMCs. The receptors here all came from a man aged 55-75 years with lung cancer.

The chain employs TRBV14 and TRBJ2-1, with a tentative D call TRBD2 (5 bases). V gave up 0 bases and J gave up 4 bases, with 10 bases separating them. Germline CDR1 reads SGHDN; CDR2 reads FVKESK. The CDR3 has 15 residues. The CDR3 region is CASSQDAGLYNEQFF. In DNA, the CDR3 is TGTGCCAGCAGCCAAGACGCGGGTCTTTACAATGAGCAGTTCTTC.

The V call is TRBV29-1, the J call TRBJ2-7; 10 bases match TRBD1. CDR3 size: 12 residues. Germline lookup yields CDR1 SQVTM and CDR2 ANQGSEA. Unmatched junction bases numbered 3, after V lost 7 bases and J lost 3 bases. The CDR3 region is CSARTGGYEQYF. CDR3 bases: TGCAGCGCCCGGACAGGGGGCTACGAGCAGTACTTC.

V gene TRBV7-2 combines with J gene TRBJ1-2; 9 bases fit TRBD1. The CDR3 is 16 amino acids. The V gene end was trimmed by 3 bases and the J gene end by 2 bases; junction bases not matched to a gene: 7. CDR1 SGHTA and CDR2 FQGNSA come from the germline V gene. Here the CDR3 reads CASSFAQGATNYGYTF. The CDR3 DNA reads as TGTGCCAGCAGCTTTGCACAGGGGGCGACGAACTATGGCTACACCTTC.

The V gene is TRBV6-4, the J gene TRBJ1-6, with 9 bases matching TRBD1. Trimming cost V 6 bases and J 16 bases; bases outside gene matches: 13. The CDR3 covers 14 residues. Germline CDR1 and CDR2: MRHNA and SNTAGT. The chain's CDR3 is CASSQGTGPLSLHF. In DNA, the CDR3 is TGTGCCAGCAGCCAAGGGACAGGGCCCCTCTCACTCCACTTT.

The gene calls are TRBV6-5 and TRBJ2-3; 9 nucleotides agree with TRBD1. The CDR3 has 15 amino acids. CDR1 and CDR2 (germline): MNHEY, SVGAGI. V dropped 5 bases and J dropped 7; count of bases not matched to a gene: 10. The CDR3 here is CASSPGQGFRNTQYF. Here the CDR3 DNA reads TGTGCCAGCAGTCCCGGACAGGGGTTTCGGAATACGCAGTATTTT.

The chain combines TRBV2 with TRBJ1-2; 7 bases match TRBD1. In germline, CDR1 is SNHLY, CDR2 FYNNEI. With V trimmed by 8 bases and J by 0 bases, 6 bases remained unmatched. The CDR3 has 14 amino acids. The CDR3 sequence is CASGGQKANYGYTF. In DNA, the CDR3 is TGTGCCAGCGGGGGACAGAAGGCTAACTATGGCTACACCTTC.

The V and J genes are TRBV5-4 and TRBJ2-7; TRBD1 aligns across 9 bases. The germline gives CDR1 SGHNT, CDR2 YYREEE (reference sequence). The CDR3 spans 14 residues. With 7 bases clipped from V and 0 bases from J, the junction kept 5 bases outside the gene matches. The CDR3 DNA sequence: TGTGCCAGCCGGGACAGGGATCACTCCTACGAGCAGTACTTC. Protein: CASRDRDHSYEQYF. The whole variable domain, filled in from reference TRBV5-4 and TRBJ2-7, reads ETGVTQSPTHLIKTRGQQVTLRCSSQSGHNTVSWYQQALGQGPQFIFQYYREEENGRGNFPPRFSGLQFPNYSSELNVNALELDDSALYLCASRDRDHSYEQYFGPGTRLTVT.

The chain uses TRBV18 and TRBJ2-7; no reliable D call. Trimming removed 4 bases from V and 2 bases from J, with 6 bases in between. The CDR3 consists of 12 residues. Germline lookup yields CDR1 KGHSH and CDR2 LQKENI. The CDR3 DNA reads TGTGCCAGCTCACAGGACGCCTACGAGCAGTACGTC. The encoded protein is CASSQDAYEQYV.